Listed here are 10 T cell receptor beta chains from one sample, sequenced in a study of early T cells in non-severe SARS-CoV-2 infection. In TCRdb, the 5' RACE reads were re-called with MiXCR into one record per CDR3 protein. The data contain 80,000 to 95,000 distinct CDR3 sequences, approximately 14% of them singletons. Specimen: whole blood. Every receptor here comes from an adult who was a healthcare worker with PCR-confirmed SARS-CoV-2 infection or an uninfected control (not recorded which).

V gene TRBV9 combines with J gene TRBJ1-6; the D is unclear. The CDR3 runs 15 residues. Trimming shortened V by 0 bases and J by 9 bases, and 13 bases separated the two germline ends. From germline, CDR1 is SGDLS and CDR2 YYNGEE. The CDR3 bases are TGTGCCAGCAGCGTAGGGAAGTCAGGTGGTTCACCCCTCCACTTT. Protein product: CASSVGKSGGSPLHF.

This clonotype was seen more than once but under ten times. J is TRBJ2-7 and V is TRBV2; D unresolved. This CDR3 is 11 amino acids long. The germline gives CDR1 SNHLY, CDR2 FYNNEI. V was cut by 8 bases and J by 0 bases, with 5 bases left in between. The CDR3 reads CASGISYEQYV. Written as DNA, the CDR3 is TGTGCCAGCGGGATCTCCTACGAGCAGTACGTC.

The chain couples TRBV6-1 to TRBJ1-1; a possible D gene is TRBD1 (5 bases). The ends were cut back, 7 bases at V and 1 base at J, with 19 bases in the middle. The CDR3 has 16 residues. Looked up from germline, CDR1 is MNHNS and CDR2 is SASEGT. CDR3 residues: CASTQGLDRENTEAFF. The CDR3 region has the DNA TGTGCCAGCACCCAAGGTCTTGACAGAGAGAACACTGAAGCTTTCTTT.

This clonotype was counted between two and nine times. The gene calls are TRBV7-8 and TRBJ2-5; D gene unclear. Trimming took 7 bases from V and 0 from J, leaving 15 bases between them. Germline V gene lookup returns CDR1 SGHVS and CDR2 FQNEAQ. This CDR3 has 15 residues. The CDR3 nucleotides are TGTGCCAGCACCAAAGGGCTCGGAAACCAAGAGACCCAGTACTTC. This sequence encodes CASTKGLGNQETQYF.

This clonotype was observed at least ten times. The rearrangement uses TRBV5-1 and TRBJ1-4, with D possibly being TRBD1 (6 bases). This CDR3 has 15 residues. Germline V gene sequence: CDR1 SGHRS, CDR2 YFSETQ. V lost 1 base and J 3 bases, leaving 10 bases between the germline ends. CDR3 in DNA: TGCGCCAGCAGCTTGAGGGGGGAACCTAATGAAAAACTGTTTTTT. This gives the protein CASSLRGEPNEKLFF.

This clonotype was detected many times. The V gene is TRBV3-1, the J gene TRBJ1-1; tentatively, D is TRBD1 (6 bases). Deletions cut 4 bases from V and 8 bases from J, with 14 bases between. This CDR3 is 13 amino acids long. Germline V gene sequence: CDR1 LGHDT, CDR2 YNNKEL (reference sequence). CDR3 sequence (DNA): TGTGCCAGCAGCCGAAAAGCCGGGACAGAAGCTTTCTTT. Translating it yields CASSRKAGTEAFF.

The chain has TRBV12-3 or TRBV12-4 and TRBJ2-5; a weak D match, TRBD2 (6 bases). The CDR3 totals 16 residues. Trimming removed 5 bases from V and 1 base from J, with 17 bases in between. In DNA form, the CDR3 reads TGTGCCAGCAGTCCGAGGATGCTGGGAGGCCAAGAGACCCAGTACTTC. This gives the protein CASSPRMLGGQETQYF.

This clonotype has only a few counts. The gene calls are TRBV30 and TRBJ1-2, with 8 bases aligning to TRBD1. V lost 7 bases, J lost 8 bases, and 9 bases stayed unmatched. The CDR3 has 12 amino acids. Germline CDR1 reads GTSNPN; CDR2 reads SVGIG (reference sequence). The CDR3 loop is CASGQGSFGYTF. CDR3 in DNA: TGTGCCTCCGGACAGGGTTCTTTCGGCTACACCTTC.

This clonotype has just a few counts. The rearrangement uses TRBV2 and TRBJ2-5; 7 nucleotides align to TRBD1. After removal of 4 bases from V and 4 bases from J, the junction contained 12 bases not matched to a gene. Germline CDR1 reads SNHLY; CDR2 reads FYNNEI. The CDR3 is 16 amino acids. CDR3 amino acids: CASSVNRGGGGETQYF. CDR3 DNA sequence: TGTGCCAGCAGTGTAAATCGAGGGGGCGGAGGAGAGACCCAGTACTTC.

This clonotype was found a few times. The gene calls are TRBV6-6 and TRBJ2-3; the D call may be TRBD1 or TRBD2 (6 bases each). V shed 8 bases and J shed 2 bases, with 11 bases lying between them. Looked up from germline, CDR1 is MNHNY and CDR2 is SVGAGI (reference sequence). This CDR3 spans 13 amino acids. The CDR3 coding sequence is TGTGCCAGCGGGGGGCCCTACACAGATACGCAGTATTTT. Translating gives CASGGPYTDTQYF.